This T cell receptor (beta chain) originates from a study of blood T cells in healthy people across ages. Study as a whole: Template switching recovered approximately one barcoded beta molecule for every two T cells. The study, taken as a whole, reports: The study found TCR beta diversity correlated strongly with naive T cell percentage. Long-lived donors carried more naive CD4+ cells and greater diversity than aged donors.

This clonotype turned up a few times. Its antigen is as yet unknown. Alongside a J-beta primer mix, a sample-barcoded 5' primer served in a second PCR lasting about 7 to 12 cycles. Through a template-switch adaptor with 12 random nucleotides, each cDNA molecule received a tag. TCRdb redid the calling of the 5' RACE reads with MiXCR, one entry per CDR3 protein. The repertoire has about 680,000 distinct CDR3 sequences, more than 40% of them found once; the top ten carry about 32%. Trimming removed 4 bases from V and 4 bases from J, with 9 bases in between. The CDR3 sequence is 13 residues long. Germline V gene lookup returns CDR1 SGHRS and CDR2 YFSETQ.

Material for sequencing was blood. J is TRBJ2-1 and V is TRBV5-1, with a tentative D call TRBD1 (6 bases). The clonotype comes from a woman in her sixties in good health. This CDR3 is CASSQTGYNEQFF. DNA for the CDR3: TGCGCCAGCAGCCAAACAGGGTACAATGAGCAGTTCTTC.